A selection of T cell receptor beta chains follows, all from one sample in a study of response to subunit inactivated influenza vaccine. TCRdb reanalysed the RT-PCR reads using MiXCR and keeps one entry per CDR3 protein. The data hold under 800,000 distinct CDR3 sequences, with about 15% observed a single time. This specimen was PBMCs from blood, taken approximately 15 days before vaccination. Receptor source: a man in his fifties who received an inactivated influenza vaccine. Both conserved end residues are part of each CDR3. A D gene is named only where the DNA matches it firmly. Where a row states a size, it is once, few, many or the class of an expanded clone; other rows omit it.

d_gene | j_gene | abundance | v_gene | CDR3nt | CDR3aa
TRBD1 | TRBJ2-7 | NA | TRBV7-9 | TGTGCCAGCAGCACAGGCACAGGGGGAAGATCCTACGAGCAGTACTTC | CASSTGTGGRSYEQYF
NA | TRBJ1-1 | many | TRBV18 | TGTGCCAGCTCACCTGACACCATGAACACTGAAGCTTTCTTT | CASSPDTMNTEAFF
TRBD1 | TRBJ2-3 | few | TRBV4-1 | TGCGCCAGCAGCCATCCGGACAGGGTCAGGGCAGATACGCAGTATTTT | CASSHPDRVRADTQYF
NA | TRBJ1-2 | NA | TRBV6-1 | TGTGCCAGCAGTGAAGCGCGTAACTATGGCTACACCTTC | CASSEARNYGYTF
NA | TRBJ2-7 | few | TRBV7-2 | TGTGCCAGCAGCTTAGTTGCAAACTCCTACGAGCAGTACTTC | CASSLVANSYEQYF
NA | TRBJ2-1 | many | TRBV11-2 | TGTGCCAGCAGCATCCGGGTCGGCTACAATGAGCAGTTCTTC | CASSIRVGYNEQFF
NA | TRBJ2-5 | NA | TRBV11-2 | TGTGCCAGCAGCTTAGATGTTTGGGGCCGCCTAGAAGAGACCCAGTACTTC | CASSLDVWGRLEETQYF
TRBD1 | TRBJ2-1 | few | TRBV6-2/TRBV6-3 | TGTGCCAGTAGACCCTACGGGACAGTATACAATGAGCAGTTCTTC | CASRPYGTVYNEQFF
TRBD2 | TRBJ2-5 | NA | TRBV2 | TGTGCCAGCAGGGGACTACCCCAGACCCAGTACTTC | CASRGLPQTQYF
TRBD2 | TRBJ2-3 | NA | TRBV7-6 | TGTGCCAGCAGCTTAGCTCCGGGGGGGCCGGATTATTCAGATACGCAGTATTTT | CASSLAPGGPDYSDTQYF
NA | TRBJ1-2 | NA | TRBV27 | TGTGCCAGCAGTTTATCGGCCAACTATGGCTACACCTTC | CASSLSANYGYTF
NA | TRBJ2-2 | NA | TRBV4-1 | TGCGCCAGCAGCCCCCAAGAGGACACCGGGGAGCTGTTTTTT | CASSPQEDTGELFF
NA | TRBJ1-2 | few | TRBV27 | TGTGCCAGCAGTTTGGAGGGGGAGGATGGCTACACCTTC | CASSLEGEDGYTF
NA | TRBJ1-2 | NA | TRBV4-3 | TGCGCCAGCAGCCAAGAGAGCGGACCCGACTATGGCTACACCTTC | CASSQESGPDYGYTF
TRBD2 | TRBJ2-3 | NA | TRBV5-6 | TGTGCCAGCAGCTTGAGGAGCGGGACCCCAGATACGCAGTATTTT | CASSLRSGTPDTQYF
NA | TRBJ1-2 | NA | TRBV7-9 | TGTGCCAGCAGCTTCAGGAGTGGCTACACCTTC | CASSFRSGYTF
NA | TRBJ1-2 | NA | TRBV6-1 | TGTGCCAGCAGCTTGGGCGGGGGGGCCGACTATGGCTACACCTTC | CASSLGGGADYGYTF
TRBD2 | TRBJ2-7 | NA | TRBV10-3 | TGTGCCATCAGTGGAAGAGCGGGGACTTCCTACGAGCAGTACTTC | CAISGRAGTSYEQYF
NA | TRBJ2-6 | NA | TRBV6-5 | TGTGCCAGCAGTTACGGACACCCTTCCTGGGGGGCCAACGTCCTGACTTTC | CASSYGHPSWGANVLTF
NA | TRBJ2-1 | NA | TRBV29-1 | TGCAGCGGACGAGCGGCAGGGCGGAATGAGCAGTTCTTC | CSGRAAGRNEQFF
TRBD2 | TRBJ2-5 | many | TRBV4-3 | TGCGCCAGCAGCCAAGAATTGGGTCTAGCGGGAGGAGAGACCCAGTACTTC | CASSQELGLAGGETQYF
TRBD2 | TRBJ2-1 | few | TRBV29-1 | TGCAGCGTTGACCTAGCGGGGGGGCCCAACTACAATGAGCAGTTCTTC | CSVDLAGGPNYNEQFF
TRBD2 | TRBJ2-3 | few | TRBV4-3 | TGCGCCAGCAGCAAAGGACTAGCGGGTCCTAGCACAGATACGCAGTATTTT | CASSKGLAGPSTDTQYF
NA | TRBJ2-5 | NA | TRBV7-8 | TGTGCCAGCAGCTTAGAGGCAGGGCGGCAAGAGACCCAGTACTTC | CASSLEAGRQETQYF
TRBD1 | TRBJ2-1 | many | TRBV12-3/TRBV12-4 | TGTGCCAGCAGTTCGGGGACAGGGGAAAAGTTCTTC | CASSSGTGEKFF
TRBD1 | TRBJ2-5 | few | TRBV15 | TGTGCCACCAGCAGAGATCCGACAGGGATGCAAGAGACCCAGTACTTC | CATSRDPTGMQETQYF
TRBD2 | TRBJ2-3 | NA | TRBV15 | TGTGCCACCAGCAGCACGAGACTAGCGGGGGGGCCTCCATCGCAGTATTTT | CATSSTRLAGGPPSQYF
NA | TRBJ2-5 | NA | TRBV7-9 | TGTGCCAGCAGCAATAGAGGTTTCGAAGAGACCCAGTACTTC | CASSNRGFEETQYF
NA | TRBJ2-7 | few | TRBV5-1 | TGCGCCAGCAGCTGGGGGGCGATTGAGTCGCCCTTCCTCTACGAGCAGTACTTC | CASSWGAIESPFLYEQYF
NA | TRBJ1-2 | NA | TRBV2 | TGTGCCAGCACACAGGAAATGGACTATGGCTACACCTTC | CASTQEMDYGYTF
TRBD2 | TRBJ2-3 | NA | TRBV27 | TGTGCCAGCAGTATACGCAGCCGGGACTACGCCGCCACAGATACGCAGTATTTT | CASSIRSRDYAATDTQYF
NA | TRBJ1-4 | NA | TRBV27 | TGTGCCAGCAGTTACCGGGCCCTTAATGAAAAACTGTTTTTT | CASSYRALNEKLFF
NA | TRBJ2-5 | NA | TRBV5-1 | TGCGCCAGCAGCTTGGAACGGGGGATCCAAGAGACCCAGTACTTC | CASSLERGIQETQYF
NA | TRBJ2-3 | NA | TRBV20-1 | TGCAGTGCTTCCGAGGGAGACTTTCATAGGGTGAATACGCAGTATTTT | CSASEGDFHRVNTQYF
NA | TRBJ1-5 | many | TRBV5-1 | TGCGCCAGCAGCTTGGGCGTGGACGTTAATCAGCCCCAGCATTTT | CASSLGVDVNQPQHF
NA | TRBJ1-2 | NA | TRBV9 | TGTGCCAGCAGCGCGGGGCCGGGGGGGGATGGCTACACCTTC | CASSAGPGGDGYTF
TRBD2 | TRBJ2-3 | NA | TRBV9 | TGTGCCAGCAGCCGAGTGGCTAGCGGGGACACAGATACGCAGTATTTT | CASSRVASGDTDTQYF
TRBD1 | TRBJ2-1 | few | TRBV6-2/TRBV6-3 | TGTGCCAGCAGTTACTATGGTGGAGACAGGGATGAGCAGTTCTTC | CASSYYGGDRDEQFF
NA | TRBJ2-7 | NA | TRBV29-1 | TGCAGCGTCGGCGACAGGAGGGCCTACGAGCAGTACTTC | CSVGDRRAYEQYF
NA | TRBJ2-3 | NA | TRBV20-1 | TGCAGTGCAAAACGGAGGAATACGCAGTATTTT | CSAKRRNTQYF